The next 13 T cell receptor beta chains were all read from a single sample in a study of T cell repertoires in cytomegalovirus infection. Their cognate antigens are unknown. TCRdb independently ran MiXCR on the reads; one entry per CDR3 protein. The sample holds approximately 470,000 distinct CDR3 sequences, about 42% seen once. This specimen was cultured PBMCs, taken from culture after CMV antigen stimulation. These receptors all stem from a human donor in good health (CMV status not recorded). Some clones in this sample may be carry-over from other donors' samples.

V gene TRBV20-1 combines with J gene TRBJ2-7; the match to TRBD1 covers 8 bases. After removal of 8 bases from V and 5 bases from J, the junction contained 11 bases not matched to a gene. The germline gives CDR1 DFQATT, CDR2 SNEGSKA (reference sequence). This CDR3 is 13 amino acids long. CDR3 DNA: TGCAGTACCTGCAGGACAGGGTTCGACGAGCAGTACTTC. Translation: CSTCRTGFDEQYF.

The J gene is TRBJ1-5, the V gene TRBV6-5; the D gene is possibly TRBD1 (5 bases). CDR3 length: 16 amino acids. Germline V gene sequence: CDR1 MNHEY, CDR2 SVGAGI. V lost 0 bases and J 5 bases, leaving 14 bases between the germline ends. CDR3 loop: CASSYSSQALDQPQHF. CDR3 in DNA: TGTGCCAGCAGTTACTCCTCACAGGCACTGGATCAGCCCCAGCATTTT.

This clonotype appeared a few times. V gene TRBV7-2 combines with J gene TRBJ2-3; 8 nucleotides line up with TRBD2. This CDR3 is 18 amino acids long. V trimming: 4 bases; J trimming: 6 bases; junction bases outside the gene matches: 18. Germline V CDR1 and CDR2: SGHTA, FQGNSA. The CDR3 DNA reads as TGTGCCAGCAGCTCCCCCCTTTCGGCTAGCGGGTTTTGGGATACGCAGTATTTT. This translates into CASSSPLSASGFWDTQYF.

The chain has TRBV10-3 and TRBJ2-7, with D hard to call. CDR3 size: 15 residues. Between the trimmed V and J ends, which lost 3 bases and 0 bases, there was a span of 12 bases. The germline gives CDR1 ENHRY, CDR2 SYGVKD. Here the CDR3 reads CAISESPDSSYEQYF. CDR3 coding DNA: TGTGCCATCAGTGAATCCCCTGATAGCTCCTACGAGCAGTACTTC.

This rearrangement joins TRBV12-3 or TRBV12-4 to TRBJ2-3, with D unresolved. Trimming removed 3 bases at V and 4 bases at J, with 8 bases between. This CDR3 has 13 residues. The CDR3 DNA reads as TGTGCCAGCAGTTTCACGATGGCAGATACGCAGTATTTT. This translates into CASSFTMADTQYF.

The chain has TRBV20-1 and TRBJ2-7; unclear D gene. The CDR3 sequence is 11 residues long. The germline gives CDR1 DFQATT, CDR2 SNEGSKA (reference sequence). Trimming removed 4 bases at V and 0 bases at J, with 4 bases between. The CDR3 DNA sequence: TGCAGTGCTATGAGCTCCTACGAGCAGTACTTC. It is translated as CSAMSSYEQYF.

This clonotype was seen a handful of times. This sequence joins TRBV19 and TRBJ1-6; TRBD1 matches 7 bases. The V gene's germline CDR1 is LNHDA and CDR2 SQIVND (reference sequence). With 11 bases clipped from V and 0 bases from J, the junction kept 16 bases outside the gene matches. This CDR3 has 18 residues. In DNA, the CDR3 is TGTGCCTCAAAAGGGGGCCAGACGAGGAGCTCCTATAATTCACCCCTCCACTTT. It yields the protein CASKGGQTRSSYNSPLHF. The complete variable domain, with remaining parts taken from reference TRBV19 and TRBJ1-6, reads DGGITQSPKYLFRKEGQNVTLSCEQNLNHDAMYWYRQDPGQGLRLIYYSQIVNDFQKGDIAEGYSVSREKKESFPLTVTSAQKNPTAFYLCASKGGQTRSSYNSPLHFGNGTRLTVT.

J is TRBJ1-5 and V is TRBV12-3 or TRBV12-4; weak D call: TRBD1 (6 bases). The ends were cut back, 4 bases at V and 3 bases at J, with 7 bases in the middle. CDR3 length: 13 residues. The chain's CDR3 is CASSWTANQPQHF. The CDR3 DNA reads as TGTGCCAGCAGTTGGACAGCCAATCAGCCCCAGCATTTT.

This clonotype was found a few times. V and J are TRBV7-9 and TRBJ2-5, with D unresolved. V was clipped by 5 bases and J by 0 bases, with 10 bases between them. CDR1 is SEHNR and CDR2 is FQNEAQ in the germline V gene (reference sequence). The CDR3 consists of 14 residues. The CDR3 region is CASSPMGYQETQYF. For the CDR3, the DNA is TGTGCCAGCAGCCCGATGGGGTACCAAGAGACCCAGTACTTC.

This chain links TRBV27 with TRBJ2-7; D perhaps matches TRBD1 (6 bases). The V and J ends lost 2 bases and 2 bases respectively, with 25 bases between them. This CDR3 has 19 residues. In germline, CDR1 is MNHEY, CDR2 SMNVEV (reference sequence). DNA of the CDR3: TGTGCCAGCAGTTTAATATTAGTTCGTGGGACAAAAGACGCCTACGAGCAGTACTTC. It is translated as CASSLILVRGTKDAYEQYF.

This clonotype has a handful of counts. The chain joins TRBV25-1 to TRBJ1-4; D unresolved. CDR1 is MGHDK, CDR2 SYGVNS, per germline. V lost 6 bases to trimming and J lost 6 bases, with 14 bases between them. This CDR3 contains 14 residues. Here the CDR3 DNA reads TGTGCCAGCAGGGACGGAGGAGGCGATGAAAAACTGTTTTTT. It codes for CASRDGGGDEKLFF.

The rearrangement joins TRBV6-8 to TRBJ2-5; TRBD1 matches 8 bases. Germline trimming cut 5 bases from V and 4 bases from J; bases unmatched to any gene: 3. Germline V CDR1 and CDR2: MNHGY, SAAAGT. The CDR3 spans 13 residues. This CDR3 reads CASSTDRGETQYF. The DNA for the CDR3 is TGTGCCAGCAGTACCGACAGGGGAGAGACCCAGTACTTC.

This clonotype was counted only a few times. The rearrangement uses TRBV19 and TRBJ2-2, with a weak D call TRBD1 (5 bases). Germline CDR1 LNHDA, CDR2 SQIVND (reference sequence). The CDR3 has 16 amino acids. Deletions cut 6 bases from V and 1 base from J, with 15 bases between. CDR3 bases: TGTGCCAGTAGCCCACCCGGCAGGGAGAACACCGGGGAGCTGTTTTTT. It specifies CASSPPGRENTGELFF.